The 21 T cell receptor beta chains in this list originate from one sample, sequenced in a study of T cells in localized non-small cell lung cancer. Sequencing was performed with immunoSEQ multiplex PCR; in TCRdb, only in-frame clones are kept and a portion is missing. Found here are more than 9,000 clones, around two fifths of them singletons; the top ten hold approximately 3.9%. The sample here was lymph node tissue, taken before any cancer treatment. These receptors came from a woman aged 35-70 years with stage I lung adenocarcinoma.

V usage is TRBV28 and J usage is TRBJ1-3; D is undetermined. The CDR3 is made up of 12 amino acids. Germline CDR1 and CDR2: MDHEN and SYDVKM. Trimming removed 6 bases from V and 2 bases from J, with 5 bases in between. CDR3 in DNA: TGTGCCAGCAGCCCCGCTGGAAACACCATATATTTT. Translating it yields CASSPAGNTIYF.

The chain carries TRBV19 and TRBJ2-1; D ambiguous. Trimming stripped 3 bases from V and 7 bases from J, with 10 bases between. CDR3 length: 13 amino acids. Germline CDR1 reads LNHDA; CDR2 reads SQIVND (reference sequence). CDR3 region: CASSIGPKNEQFF. The CDR3 DNA follows: TGTGCCAGTAGTATTGGGCCTAAAAATGAGCAGTTCTTC. The full variable domain, rest sourced from reference TRBV19 and TRBJ2-1, is DGGITQSPKYLFRKEGQNVTLSCEQNLNHDAMYWYRQDPGQGLRLIYYSQIVNDFQKGDIAEGYSVSREKKESFPLTVTSAQKNPTAFYLCASSIGPKNEQFFGPGTRLTVL.

This clone came up once. The chain is built from TRBV30 and TRBJ2-5; 9 bases are shared with TRBD1. The V and J ends lost 1 base and 4 bases, in that order; junction bases with no gene match: 4. This CDR3 is 14 amino acids long. The V gene's germline CDR1 is GTSNPN and CDR2 SVGIG (reference sequence). CDR3 sequence reads: CAWSAGQGAETQYF. The CDR3 DNA reads as TGTGCCTGGAGTGCGGGACAGGGCGCAGAGACCCAGTACTTC.

The gene calls are TRBV9 and TRBJ1-1; D is uncertain. V was pared by 5 bases and J by 1 base, with 6 bases between. Per the germline V gene, CDR1 is SGDLS and CDR2 is YYNGEE. The CDR3 is 12 amino acids. The CDR3 spells CASRVGNTEAFF. The CDR3 bases are TGTGCCAGCAGGGTGGGGAACACTGAAGCTTTCTTT.

The chain combines TRBV19 with TRBJ2-7; 8 nucleotides agree with TRBD2. CDR1 and CDR2 (germline): LNHDA, SQIVND (reference sequence). This CDR3 has 11 residues. Trimming at V came to 10 bases and at J to 2 bases, leaving 1 base not matched to a gene. The CDR3, as DNA: TGTGCCACGGGACTAGCCTACGAGCAGTACTTC. Amino acid sequence: CATGLAYEQYF.

V and J are TRBV30 and TRBJ1-3; D gene ambiguous. Trimming took off 0 bases at V and 0 bases at J, with 9 bases between the two ends. Germline values: CDR1 GTSNPN, CDR2 SVGIG (reference sequence). The CDR3 runs to 15 residues. CDR3 DNA sequence: TGTGCCTGGAGTGTAAAGGCACGCTCTGGAAACACCATATATTTT. This translates into CAWSVKARSGNTIYF.

This chain links TRBV15 with TRBJ1-2; TRBD1 agrees at 7 bases. V shed 0 bases, J shed 4 bases, and the junction held 8 bases outside the gene matches. Germline V gene data show CDR1 as LNHNV and CDR2 as YYDKDF (reference sequence). This CDR3 is built from 16 residues. The CDR3 region has the DNA TGTGCCACCAGCAGAGATACTCTAGGGACAGTCTATGGCTACACCTTC. Translated, it gives CATSRDTLGTVYGYTF.

The genes are TRBV18 and TRBJ1-1; 7 bases line up with TRBD1. The V segment lost 6 bases and the J segment 2 bases; nucleotides outside the gene matches: 3. Germline values: CDR1 KGHSH, CDR2 LQKENI. The CDR3 contains 13 residues. CDR3 bases: TGTGCCAGCTCCCGGGACAGCAACACTGAAGCTTTCTTT. Amino acids: CASSRDSNTEAFF.

This chain joins TRBV5-1 and TRBJ1-1; D uncertain. Between the trimmed V and J ends, which lost 0 bases and 6 bases, there was a span of 12 bases. CDR1 is SGHRS, CDR2 YFSETQ, per germline. This CDR3 is 14 amino acids long. CDR3 bases: TGCGCCAGCAGCTTGGAGGACCCGGGTGCTGAAGCTTTCTTT. Translating gives CASSLEDPGAEAFF. Full variable domain (missing parts from reference TRBV5-1 and TRBJ1-1): KAGVTQTPRYLIKTRGQQVTLSCSPISGHRSVSWYQQTPGQGLQFLFEYFSETQRNKGNFPGRFSGRQFSNSRSEMNVSTLELGDSALYLCASSLEDPGAEAFFGQGTRLTVV.

The V gene is TRBV6-8, the J gene TRBJ1-4; D not certain. Germline values: CDR1 MNHGY, CDR2 SAAAGT. The V end was cut by 2 bases, the J end by 5 bases, with 6 bases between. The CDR3 totals 13 residues. CDR3 in DNA: TGTGCCAGCAGTTACCGGGAGAATGAAAAACTGTTTTTT. Its protein product is CASSYRENEKLFF.

The chain uses TRBV19 and TRBJ2-7; 7 nucleotides agree with TRBD2. This CDR3 is 14 amino acids long. CDR1 LNHDA and CDR2 SQIVND come from the germline V gene (reference sequence). After removal of 3 bases from V and 1 base from J, the junction contained 3 bases not matched to a gene. The CDR3 DNA reads as TGTGCCAGTAGTATGGGTAGCGGGTCCTACGAGCAGTACTTC. Translating it yields CASSMGSGSYEQYF.

The V gene is TRBV19, the J gene TRBJ2-2; D ambiguous. Germline CDR1 is LNHDA and CDR2 is SQIVND (reference sequence). The CDR3 extends over 15 amino acids. Trimming stripped 6 bases from V and 6 bases from J, with 17 bases between. For the CDR3, the DNA is TGTGCCAGTAGATCGGACGGGCTACGGGCCGGGGAGCTGTTTTTT. Translation: CASRSDGLRAGELFF.

In this sample, this clone turned up a few times. This sequence joins TRBV2 and TRBJ2-1; D unclear. CDR1 is SNHLY, CDR2 FYNNEI, per germline. This CDR3 has 13 residues. With 8 bases removed from V and 1 base from J, the gap between germline ends came to 9 bases. The CDR3 DNA reads as TGTGCCAGCGGAGTAGCTTCCTACAATGAGCAGTTCTTC. Protein: CASGVASYNEQFF.

This clone was detected only once. V gene TRBV30 combines with J gene TRBJ2-1, with 8 bases lining up with TRBD2. There are 18 residues in the CDR3. CDR1 GTSNPN and CDR2 SVGIG come from the germline V gene (reference sequence). J was trimmed by 1 base and V by 2 bases; bases with no gene match: 13. The CDR3: CAWSPGLDGIGSYNEQFF. The CDR3 DNA sequence: TGTGCCTGGAGTCCGGGACTAGATGGGATTGGGTCCTACAATGAGCAGTTCTTC.

On this clone: The DNA is left out, because the CDR3 cannot be placed on it with certainty; the CDR3 is given as TCRdb lists it. The chain has TRBV7-5 and TRBJ2-1. TRBV7-5 is listed as a pseudogene. Counting both end residues, the CDR3 totals 14 amino acids. The CDR3 reads CASSWGTGTNEQFF.

About this clone: The junction departs from germline at one end; a sequencing error may be responsible. CDR3 residues: CASRPTWNIEAFF. For the CDR3, the DNA is TGTGCCAGCAGGCCAACTTGGAACATTGAAGCTTTCTTT. The chain recombines TRBV6-8 with TRBJ1-1; D gene uncertain. This CDR3 has 13 amino acids. In germline, CDR1 is MNHGY, CDR2 SAAAGT.

The rearrangement links TRBV10-2 to TRBJ2-2, with TRBD1 matching 7 bases. The ends lost 9 bases at V and 5 bases at J; junction bases unmatched: 3. From germline, CDR1 is WSHSY and CDR2 SAAADI. There are 12 residues in the CDR3. In DNA form, the CDR3 reads TGCGCCAGTCTACAGGGGACCGGGGAGCTGTTTTTT. Its protein product is CASLQGTGELFF.

The chain has TRBV23-1 and TRBJ2-7, with unresolved D. TRBV23-1 is placed among ORFs of uncertain function. The CDR3 consists of 13 residues. Trimming took 7 bases from V and 3 from J, leaving 13 bases between them. The CDR3 nucleotides read TGCGCCAGCAATACCGTCCCCGGCTACGAGCAGTACTTC. Protein sequence: CASNTVPGYEQYF.

The genes are TRBV1 and TRBJ1-1. TRBV1 represents a pseudogene. The CDR3 length is 16 residues. For the CDR3, the DNA is TGCGCCAGCAGCCAAGATGTTGGGGGGATGAACACTGAAGCTTTCTTT. It yields the protein CASSQDVGGMNTEAFF.

This clone came up a few times. The V and J genes are TRBV6-8 and TRBJ1-5, with D possibly being TRBD1 (6 bases). The CDR3 runs 15 residues. Germline loops: CDR1 MNHGY, CDR2 SAAAGT. V was cut by 0 bases and J by 11 bases, with 17 bases left in between. The CDR3 nucleotides read TGTGCCAGCAGTTACTCGATTACAGGGAGAAGGGCCCAGCATTTT. Its translation is CASSYSITGRRAQHF.

The V gene is TRBV2, the J gene TRBJ1-1, with unresolved D. The V gene lost 5 bases and the J gene lost 3 bases, with 13 bases spanning the gap. The CDR3 covers 14 residues. The V gene's germline CDR1 is SNHLY and CDR2 FYNNEI. The CDR3 DNA follows: TGTGCCAGCAGTTCGGGGAGTAAGGACACTGAAGCTTTCTTT. Its translation: CASSSGSKDTEAFF.